This entry lists 9 T cell receptor beta chains sequenced from one sample in a study of control samples from healthy donors and cancer patients. Profiled with immunoSEQ multiplex PCR; TCRdb holds only in-frame clones, not every one. The sample consists of 95,000 to 150,000 clones, about 87% of them appearing once. The sample comprised blood. The receptors were gathered from a man aged 55 to 70 in good health.

The V call is TRBV7-9, the J call TRBJ1-1, with 7 bases fitting TRBD1. The ends lost 9 bases at V and 6 bases at J; junction bases unmatched: 7. The CDR3 is 12 residues long. The germline V gene has CDR1 SEHNR and CDR2 FQNEAQ (reference sequence). The CDR3 loop is CASLYRGSEAFF. CDR3 bases: TGTGCCAGTCTATACAGGGGATCTGAAGCTTTCTTT.

This clone appeared a single time. V is TRBV2 and J is TRBJ1-6; 8 nucleotides agree with TRBD1. The CDR3 is 13 residues long. The trim removed 7 bases at V and 9 bases at J, leaving 5 bases unmatched. The V gene's germline CDR1 is SNHLY and CDR2 FYNNEI. CDR3 in amino acids: CASNTGQVSPLHF. The CDR3, as DNA: TGTGCCAGCAACACGGGACAGGTTTCACCCCTCCACTTT.

With respect to this clone: Other DNA sequences in this specimen translate into the identical CDR3. The gene calls are TRBV28 and TRBJ1-1; no firm D call. The CDR3 sequence is 12 residues long. Trimming removed 3 bases from V and 1 base from J, with 3 bases in between. Germline values: CDR1 MDHEN, CDR2 SYDVKM. The CDR3 sequence: CASSLGNTEAFF. The CDR3 nucleotides are TGTGCCAGCAGTTTGGGGAACACTGAAGCTTTCTTT.

This clone was picked up a small number of times. The same CDR3 also results from other DNA sequences found in this sample. The chain employs TRBV28 and TRBJ1-3; unclear D gene. The CDR3 has 14 amino acids. V lost 3 bases and J 4 bases, leaving 10 bases between the germline ends. CDR1 is MDHEN and CDR2 is SYDVKM in the germline V gene. This chain's CDR3 is CASSFRGLGNTIYF. CDR3 in DNA: TGTGCCAGCAGTTTCCGGGGATTAGGAAACACCATATATTTT.

This chain uses TRBV5-3 with TRBJ1-6; D might be TRBD1 (6 bases). TRBV5-3 is given ORF status, its function remaining uncertain. This CDR3 has 14 amino acids. The V end lost 0 bases, the J end lost 8 bases, and 9 bases lay between the germline ends. In DNA, the CDR3 is TGTGCCAGAAGCTTGGGAGGGGGAGATTCACCCCTCCACTTT. The encoded protein is CARSLGGGDSPLHF.

The V gene is TRBV6-5, the J gene TRBJ1-3; D might be TRBD1 (5 bases). Trimming stripped 9 bases from V and 0 bases from J, with 12 bases between. From germline, CDR1 is MNHEY and CDR2 SVGAGI. The CDR3 is 14 amino acids. CDR3 sequence: CASSLDNSGNTIYF. In DNA, the CDR3 is TGTGCCAGTTCGCTGGACAACTCTGGAAACACCATATATTTT.

This chain uses TRBV7-2 with TRBJ1-5; 8 bases agree with TRBD1. Trimming removed 5 bases from V and 4 bases from J; junction bases left unmatched: 7. In germline, CDR1 is SGHTA, CDR2 FQGNSA. The CDR3 contains 15 residues. CDR3 DNA: TGTGCCAGCAGCACCGTGACAGGGGTTAATCAGCCCCAGCATTTT. It codes for CASSTVTGVNQPQHF. The full variable domain, completed using reference TRBV7-2 and TRBJ1-5, is GAGVSQSPSNKVTEKGKDVELRCDPISGHTALYWYRQSLGQGLEFLIYFQGNSAPDKSGLPSDRFSAERTGGSVSTLTIQRTQQEDSAVYLCASSTVTGVNQPQHFGDGTRLSIL.

This clone showed up just once. The CDR3, as DNA: TGTGCCAGCAGCCACGGAGGGGGCGGGGATACGCAGTATTTT. This encodes CASSHGGGGDTQYF. The rearrangement uses TRBV4-2 and TRBJ2-3, with a tentative D call TRBD1 (7 bases). Germline V gives CDR1 LGHNA, CDR2 YNFKEQ. Between the trimmed V and J ends, which lost 3 bases and 6 bases, there was a span of 13 bases. This CDR3 region has 14 residues.

This rearrangement joins TRBV7-8 to TRBJ2-1; D is unresolved. Deletions cut 6 bases from V and 1 base from J, with 13 bases between. The length of the CDR3 is 15 residues. Germline loops: CDR1 SGHVS, CDR2 FQNEAQ. CDR3 protein: CASSLFRFSYNEQFF. CDR3 sequence (DNA): TGTGCCAGCAGTCTATTCAGATTTTCCTACAATGAGCAGTTCTTC. The full variable domain, in which reference TRBV7-8 and TRBJ2-1 provide the parts outside the CDR3, is GAGVSQSPRYKVAKRGQDVALRCDPISGHVSLFWYQQALGQGPEFLTYFQNEAQLDKSGLPSDRFFAERPEGSVSTLKIQRTQQEDSAVYLCASSLFRFSYNEQFFGPGTRLTVL.